This entry lists 17 T cell receptor beta chains sequenced from one sample in a study of blood T cell repertoires in COVID-19. The protocol was immunoSEQ multiplex PCR, while the TCRdb copy is restricted to in-frame clones and leaves out a portion. There are 280,000 or so clones in the sample; roughly 85% occur only once, and about an eighth lies in the top ten. Sequencing was carried out using peripheral blood. The receptors come from a human donor in a cohort sampled during active COVID-19.

The chain combines TRBV4-1 with TRBJ2-7; the D gene is possibly TRBD2 (5 bases). The CDR3 is made up of 15 amino acids. Per the germline V gene, CDR1 is MGHRA and CDR2 is YSYEKL. V was trimmed by 0 bases and J by 3 bases, leaving 12 bases between them. The CDR3 DNA follows: TGCGCCAGCAGCCAAGATCCCGGAGGCCTCTACGAGCAGTACTTC. Protein: CASSQDPGGLYEQYF.

The DNA of the CDR3 is TGTGCCAGCAGCCAGATGACAGGGATCTCCTACAATGAGCAGTTCTTC. It specifies CASSQMTGISYNEQFF. The chain employs TRBV14 and TRBJ2-1, with 7 bases aligning to TRBD1. The CDR3 runs to 16 residues. J was trimmed by 0 bases and V by 3 bases; bases with no gene match: 5. In germline, CDR1 is SGHDN, CDR2 FVKESK.

The chain couples TRBV5-4 to TRBJ1-1, with TRBD1 as a possible D gene (6 bases). V dropped 5 bases and J dropped 1 base, with 12 bases sitting between them. This CDR3 has 14 residues. Germline CDR1 reads SGHNT; CDR2 reads YYREEE (reference sequence). CDR3 sequence: CASSLRGANTEAFF. The CDR3 DNA sequence: TGTGCCAGCAGTCTCCGGGGGGCGAACACTGAAGCTTTCTTT.

The V call is TRBV4-1, the J call TRBJ1-6; no clear D gene. Germline V gene sequence: CDR1 MGHRA, CDR2 YSYEKL. This CDR3 has 15 residues. The V end lost 0 bases, the J end lost 0 bases, and 3 bases lay between the germline ends. The CDR3 DNA sequence: TGCGCCAGCAGCCAAGACCTCTCCTATAATTCACCCCTCCACTTT. Amino acid sequence: CASSQDLSYNSPLHF.

The chain joins TRBV2 to TRBJ2-1; D remains unclear. Trimming removed 4 bases at V and 4 bases at J, with 14 bases between. The CDR3 has 15 residues. Germline loops: CDR1 SNHLY, CDR2 FYNNEI. CDR3 sequence reads: CASSAEGVSYNEQFF. For the CDR3, the DNA is TGTGCCAGCAGTGCAGAAGGAGTTTCGTACAATGAGCAGTTCTTC.

The rearrangement uses TRBV7-8 and TRBJ1-3, with 7 bases aligning to TRBD1. Trimming cost V 1 base and J 3 bases; bases outside gene matches: 0. This CDR3 is 14 amino acids long. The germline CDR1 and CDR2 sequences are SGHVS and FQNEAQ. The CDR3 spells CASSLGTGGNTIYF. Here the CDR3 DNA reads TGTGCCAGCAGCTTAGGGACAGGTGGAAACACCATATATTTT.

The chain combines TRBV25-1 with TRBJ2-3; tentative D call: TRBD2 (6 bases). Trimming removed 1 base from V and 4 bases from J, with 18 bases in between. The CDR3 contains 17 residues. In germline, CDR1 is MGHDK, CDR2 SYGVNS. CDR3 DNA sequence: TGTGCCAGCAGTGAATCGACTAGAACAGCAGCAGCAGATACGCAGTATTTT. Translating gives CASSESTRTAAADTQYF.

The chain combines TRBV27 with TRBJ2-3; tentatively, D is TRBD1 (5 bases). Trimming shortened V by 6 bases and J by 2 bases, and 12 bases separated the two germline ends. The V gene's germline CDR1 is MNHEY and CDR2 SMNVEV (reference sequence). There are 14 residues in the CDR3. The CDR3 loop reads CASRAGIVTDTQYF. As DNA, the CDR3 is TGTGCCAGCAGGGCAGGGATTGTCACAGATACGCAGTATTTT.

The CDR3 sequence is CASSVGASGNYNEQFF. The CDR3 DNA reads TGTGCCAGCAGCGTAGGGGCTAGCGGGAATTACAATGAGCAGTTCTTC. The chain combines TRBV9 with TRBJ2-1; 9 nucleotides line up with TRBD2. V lost 0 bases, J lost 4 bases, and 5 bases stayed unmatched. The germline V gene encodes CDR1 SGDLS and CDR2 YYNGEE. The CDR3 sequence is 16 residues long.

This clone has only one observation. This rearrangement joins TRBV30 to TRBJ2-7; unclear D gene. Germline V CDR1 and CDR2: GTSNPN, SVGIG (reference sequence). V lost 6 bases to trimming and J lost 0 bases, with 9 bases between them. CDR3 length: 12 amino acids. The CDR3 spells CACVRSSYEQYF. The CDR3 DNA reads TGTGCCTGTGTGCGGAGCTCCTACGAGCAGTACTTC. The complete variable domain, with remaining parts taken from reference TRBV30 and TRBJ2-7, reads SQTIHQWPATLVQPVGSPLSLECTVEGTSNPNLYWYRQAAGRGLQLLFYSVGIGQISSEVPQNLSASRPQDRQFILSSKKLLLSDSGFYLCACVRSSYEQYFGPGTRLTVT.

The chain links TRBV18 to TRBJ2-1; D uncertain. Per the germline V gene, CDR1 is KGHSH and CDR2 is LQKENI. This CDR3 region has 11 residues. Trimming stripped 5 bases from V and 7 bases from J, with 6 bases between. CDR3 loop: CASSDRNEQFF. As DNA, the CDR3 is TGTGCCAGCTCAGATAGAAATGAGCAGTTCTTC.

CDR3 residues: CASSIAGGAGQPQHF. The CDR3, as DNA: TGTGCCAGTAGTATAGCGGGGGGGGCCGGTCAGCCCCAGCATTTT. The chain couples TRBV19 to TRBJ1-5; TRBD1 is a possible D gene (6 bases). CDR1 and CDR2 (germline): LNHDA, SQIVND (reference sequence). V dropped 1 base and J dropped 6 bases, with 13 bases sitting between them. CDR3 size: 15 residues.

This chain connects TRBV18 to TRBJ2-3; 8 nucleotides agree with TRBD2. The CDR3 runs 15 residues. Germline CDR1 reads KGHSH; CDR2 reads LQKENI. V lost 6 bases and J lost 3; bases outside the gene matches: 8. In DNA, the CDR3 is TGTGCCAGCTCGCCCCCCGGGGGGGGTACAGATACGCAGTATTTT. Amino acid sequence: CASSPPGGGTDTQYF.

The chain links TRBV10-3 to TRBJ2-7, with 7 bases lining up with TRBD1. J gave up 3 bases and V 2 bases, and 1 base lay outside the gene matches. Germline assignment: CDR1 ENHRY and CDR2 SYGVKD. The CDR3 sequence is 13 residues long. The CDR3 sequence is CAISEGQVYEQYF. CDR3 in DNA: TGTGCCATCAGTGAGGGACAGGTCTACGAGCAGTACTTC.

This chain uses TRBV19 with TRBJ1-5; possible D gene TRBD1, 6 bases. The CDR3 covers 14 residues. The ends were cut back, 2 bases at V and 8 bases at J, with 13 bases in the middle. Germline lookup yields CDR1 LNHDA and CDR2 SQIVND (reference sequence). In DNA form, the CDR3 reads TGTGCCAGTAGTATACGGAGCAGGGGTGAGCCCCAGCATTTT. The encoded protein is CASSIRSRGEPQHF.

The chain has TRBV5-1 and TRBJ2-5, with 8 bases lining up with TRBD1. From germline, CDR1 is SGHRS and CDR2 YFSETQ. The CDR3 is made up of 14 amino acids. J was trimmed by 3 bases and V by 4 bases; bases with no gene match: 5. The CDR3: CASSTGQGKETQYF. CDR3 in DNA: TGCGCCAGCAGCACCGGACAGGGTAAAGAGACCCAGTACTTC.

V and J are TRBV5-1 and TRBJ2-1, with D possibly matching TRBD1 (5 bases). Trimming stripped 0 bases from V and 6 bases from J, with 13 bases between. Germline V gives CDR1 SGHRS, CDR2 YFSETQ. The CDR3 covers 15 residues. DNA for the CDR3: TGCGCCAGCAGCTTGGCGTCCAGGGCCGGCAATGAGCAGTTCTTC. Encoded protein: CASSLASRAGNEQFF.